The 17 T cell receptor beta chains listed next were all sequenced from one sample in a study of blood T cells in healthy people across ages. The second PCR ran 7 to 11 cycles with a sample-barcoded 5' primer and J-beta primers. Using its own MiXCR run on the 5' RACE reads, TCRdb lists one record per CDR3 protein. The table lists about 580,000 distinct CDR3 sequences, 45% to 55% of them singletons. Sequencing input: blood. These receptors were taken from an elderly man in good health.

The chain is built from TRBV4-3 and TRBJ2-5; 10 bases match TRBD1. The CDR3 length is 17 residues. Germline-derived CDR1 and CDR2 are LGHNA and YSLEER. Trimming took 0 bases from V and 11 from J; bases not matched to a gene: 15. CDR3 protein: CASSQDIWTGGTNEQYF. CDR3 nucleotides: TGCGCCAGCAGCCAAGATATTTGGACAGGGGGAACCAATGAGCAGTACTTC.

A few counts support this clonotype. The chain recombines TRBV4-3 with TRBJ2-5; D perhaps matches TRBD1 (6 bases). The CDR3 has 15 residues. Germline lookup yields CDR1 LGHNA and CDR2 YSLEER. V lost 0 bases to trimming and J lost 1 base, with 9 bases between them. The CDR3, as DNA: TGCGCCAGCAGCCAAGATGGGGGCGGCCAAGAGACCCAGTACTTC. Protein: CASSQDGGGQETQYF.

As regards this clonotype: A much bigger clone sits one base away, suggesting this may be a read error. In DNA form, the CDR3 reads TGTGCCAGCAGCCTAGGGTTCAGGGACCATGGCTACACCTTC. Translating gives CASSLGFRDHGYTF. V usage is TRBV6-5 and J usage is TRBJ1-2; a weak D match, TRBD1 (5 bases). The CDR3 runs 14 residues. CDR1 is MNHEY, CDR2 SVGAGI, per germline. Trimming removed 6 bases from V and 6 bases from J, with 17 bases in between.

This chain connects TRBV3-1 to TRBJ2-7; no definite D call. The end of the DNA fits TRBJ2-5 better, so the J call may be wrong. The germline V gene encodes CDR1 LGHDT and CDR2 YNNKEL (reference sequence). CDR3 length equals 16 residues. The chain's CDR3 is CASSQGLSSAGETQYF. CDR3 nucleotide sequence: TGTGCCAGCAGCCAAGGGCTTTCTTCGGCAGGAGAGACCCAGTACTTC.

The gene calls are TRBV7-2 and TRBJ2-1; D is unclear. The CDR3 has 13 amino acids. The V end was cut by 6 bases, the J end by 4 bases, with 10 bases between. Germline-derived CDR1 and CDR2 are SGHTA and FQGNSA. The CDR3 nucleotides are TGTGCCAGCAGTGGTGGGGTATACAATGAGCAGTTCTTC. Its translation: CASSGGVYNEQFF. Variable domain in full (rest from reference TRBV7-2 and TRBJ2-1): GAGVSQSPSNKVTEKGKDVELRCDPISGHTALYWYRQSLGQGLEFLIYFQGNSAPDKSGLPSDRFSAERTGGSVSTLTIQRTQQEDSAVYLCASSGGVYNEQFFGPGTRLTVL.

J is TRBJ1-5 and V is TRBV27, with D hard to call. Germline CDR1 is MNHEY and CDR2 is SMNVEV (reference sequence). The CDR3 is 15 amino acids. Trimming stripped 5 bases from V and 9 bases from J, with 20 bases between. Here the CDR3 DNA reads TGTGCCAGCAGTCCTACCACAGTCCCGGGTCGGCCCCAGCATTTT. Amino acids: CASSPTTVPGRPQHF.

CDR3 coding DNA: TGTGCCAGCAGTTACTCGTTGGCCAGCGGGAGCTACAATGAGCAGTTCTTC. It encodes CASSYSLASGSYNEQFF. V usage is TRBV6-6 and J usage is TRBJ2-1; TRBD2 aligns across 8 bases. CDR1 MNHNY and CDR2 SVGAGI come from the germline V gene (reference sequence). V shed 0 bases and J 3 bases; nucleotides not matched to a gene: 7. CDR3 length: 17 residues.

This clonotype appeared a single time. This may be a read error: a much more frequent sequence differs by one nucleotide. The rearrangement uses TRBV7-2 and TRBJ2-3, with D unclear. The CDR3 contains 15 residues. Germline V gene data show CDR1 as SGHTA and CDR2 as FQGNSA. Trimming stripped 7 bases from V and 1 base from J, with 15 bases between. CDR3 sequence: CASNQSVWRTDTQYF. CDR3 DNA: TGTGCCAGCAACCAAAGTGTATGGCGCACAGATACGCAGTATTTT.

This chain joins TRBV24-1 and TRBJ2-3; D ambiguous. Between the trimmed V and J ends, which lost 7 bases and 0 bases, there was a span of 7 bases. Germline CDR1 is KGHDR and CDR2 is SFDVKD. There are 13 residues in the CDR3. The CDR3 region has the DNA TGTGCCACCAGAGGACGGAGCACAGATACGCAGTATTTT. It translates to CATRGRSTDTQYF.

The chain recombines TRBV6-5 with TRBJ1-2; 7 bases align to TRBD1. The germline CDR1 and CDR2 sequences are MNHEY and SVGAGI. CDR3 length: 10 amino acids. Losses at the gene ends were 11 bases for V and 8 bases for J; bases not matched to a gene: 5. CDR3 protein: CAGSGGGYTF. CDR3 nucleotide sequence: TGTGCCGGCTCAGGGGGAGGCTACACCTTC.

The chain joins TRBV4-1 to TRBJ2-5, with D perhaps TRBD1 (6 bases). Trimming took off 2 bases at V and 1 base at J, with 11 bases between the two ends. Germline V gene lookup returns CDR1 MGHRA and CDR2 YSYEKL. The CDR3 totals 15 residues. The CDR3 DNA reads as TGCGCCAGCAGCCAACCCGACAGGATCCAAGAGACCCAGTACTTC. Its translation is CASSQPDRIQETQYF.

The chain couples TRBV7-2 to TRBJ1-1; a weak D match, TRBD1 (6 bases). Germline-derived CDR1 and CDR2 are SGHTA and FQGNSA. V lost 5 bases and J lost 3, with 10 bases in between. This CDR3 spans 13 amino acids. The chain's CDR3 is CASSAQGYTEAFF. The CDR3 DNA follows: TGTGCCAGCAGCGCACAGGGATACACTGAAGCTTTCTTT.

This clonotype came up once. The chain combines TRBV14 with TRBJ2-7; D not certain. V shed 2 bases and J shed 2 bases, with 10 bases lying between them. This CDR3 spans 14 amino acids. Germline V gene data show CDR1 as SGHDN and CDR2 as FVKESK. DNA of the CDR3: TGTGCCAGCAGCCAAATCGCCCCTCCCTACGAGCAGTACTTC. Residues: CASSQIAPPYEQYF.

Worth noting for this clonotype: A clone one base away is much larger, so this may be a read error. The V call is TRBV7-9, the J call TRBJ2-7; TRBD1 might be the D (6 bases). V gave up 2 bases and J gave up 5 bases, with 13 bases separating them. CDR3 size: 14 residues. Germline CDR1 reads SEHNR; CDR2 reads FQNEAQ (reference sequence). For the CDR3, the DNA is TGTGCCAGCAGCTTAAGGGCAGGGGCCCACGAGCAGTACTTC. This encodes CASSLRAGAHEQYF.

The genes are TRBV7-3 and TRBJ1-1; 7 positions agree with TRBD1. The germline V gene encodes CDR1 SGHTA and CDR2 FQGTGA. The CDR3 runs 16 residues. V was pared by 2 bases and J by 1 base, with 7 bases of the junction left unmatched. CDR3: CASSLHRAGGNTEAFF. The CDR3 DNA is TGTGCCAGCAGCTTACATAGGGCAGGGGGGAACACTGAAGCTTTCTTT.

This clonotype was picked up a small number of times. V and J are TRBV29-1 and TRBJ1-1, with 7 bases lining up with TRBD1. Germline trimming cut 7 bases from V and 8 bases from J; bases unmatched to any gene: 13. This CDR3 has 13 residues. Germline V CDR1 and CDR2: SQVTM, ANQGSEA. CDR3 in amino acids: CSAHLTGSREAFF. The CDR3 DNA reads TGCAGCGCCCACCTGACAGGGTCTCGGGAAGCTTTCTTT.

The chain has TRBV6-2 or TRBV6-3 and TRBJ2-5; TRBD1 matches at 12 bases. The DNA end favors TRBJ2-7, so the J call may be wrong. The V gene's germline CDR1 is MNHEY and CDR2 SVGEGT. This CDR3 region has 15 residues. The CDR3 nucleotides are TGTGCCAGCAGTTACTCGGGACAGGGGGCACACGAGCAGTACTTC. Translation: CASSYSGQGAHEQYF.